The subject of this entry is one T cell receptor (beta chain). Its target is not known. The PCR had 60 Vbeta and 13 Jbeta primers. TCRdb's table, derived via immunoSEQ multiplex PCR, lists solely in-frame clones and lacks some. This table holds 100,000 to 150,000 clones, just over 15% found once. This sample is part of a study of cytomegalovirus exposure and HLA in healthy donors. Trimming cost V 8 bases and J 0 bases, with 11 bases left between them. CDR3 length: 13 residues. Germline CDR1 reads SGHAT; CDR2 reads FQNNGV. Study-wide points: Sequencing artifact likely explains a cluster of highly shared sequence variants. TRBV6-2, TRBV6-3 and some other V segments were unresolvable in 87-base-pair reads. Follow-up analysis found HLA locus-dependent TCR association rates, highest for DRB1 and lowest for HLA-C. According to the study, 160 or so TCR beta chains were cytomegalovirus-associated.

The receptor was isolated from a young woman in good health and CMV-seronegative. Sequencing was performed on PBMCs. The rearrangement links TRBV11-2 to TRBJ2-7; unclear D gene. The CDR3 region is CASGAKDSYEQYF. As DNA, the CDR3 is TGTGCCAGCGGAGCCAAGGACTCCTACGAGCAGTACTTC.